This T cell receptor beta chain came from a study of blood T cell repertoires in COVID-19. Assay used: immunoSEQ multiplex PCR; TCRdb lists only in-frame clones, some missing. Among tens of thousands of clones listed, 80% to 90% were seen once. The sample was peripheral blood. The sequence was obtained from a man in his 60s with acute or convalescent COVID-19.

The CDR3 sequence is CASKGWRNTEAFF. The CDR3 DNA reads TGTGCCAGCAAGGGGTGGCGGAACACTGAAGCTTTCTTT. J is TRBJ1-1 and V is TRBV2; a possible D gene is TRBD1 (5 bases). The V gene's germline CDR1 is SNHLY and CDR2 FYNNEI. The CDR3 loop spans 13 amino acids. V was cut by 7 bases and J by 1 base, with 10 bases left in between.